This TCR beta chain was identified in a study of blood T cell repertoires in COVID-19. Overall study context: The samples span acute and convalescent COVID-19 from the United States, Italy and Spain.

Germline CDR1 reads SGHTA; CDR2 reads FQGNSA. This CDR3 is built from 15 residues. V shed 8 bases, J shed 5 bases, and the junction held 15 bases outside the gene matches. The method was immunoSEQ multiplex PCR; TCRdb's version includes in-frame clones alone and lacks a portion of them. In the table there are 200,000 or so clones, 86% of which are singletons. This chain connects TRBV7-2 to TRBJ2-7; 7 bases are a match to TRBD2. The source material was peripheral blood. This sequence originates from a man aged 80 or over with acute or convalescent COVID-19. The CDR3 nucleotides are TGTGCCAGCTCAGCTTACGAGGGAGGGTTTGACGAGCAGTACTTC. It yields the protein CASSAYEGGFDEQYF.